This T cell receptor (beta chain) was captured by sequencing in a study of OX40 agonist ivuxolimab in advanced cancers. Study-wide results and limits: Antigen specificity remained undetermined for the expanded peripheral T cells. Within 6 weeks, CD4+ and CD8+ blood T cells expanded clonally at 0.1 to 3.0 mg/kg.

Peripheral blood came from all dose cohorts at three timepoints. Trimming removed 4 bases at V and 1 base at J, with 14 bases between. Germline CDR1 is SGHNT and CDR2 is YYREEE (reference sequence). The CDR3 covers 15 residues. This clone was observed at least ten times. What it binds is unknown. TCRdb keeps only in-frame clones here, not all; method: immunoSEQ multiplex PCR. Of approximately 70,000 clones in the sample, over 75% were seen once. This clonotype was obtained from an adult with an advanced solid tumor such as melanoma, head and neck, liver or kidney cancer. The sequencing here drew on CD4+ or CD8+ T cells sorted from blood, taken in a trial of the OX40 agonist ivuxolimab. The gene calls are TRBV5-4 and TRBJ1-1; D may be TRBD1 (6 bases). The CDR3 region is CASSMKQGGNTEAFF. The CDR3 DNA reads as TGTGCCAGCAGCATGAAACAGGGAGGGAACACTGAAGCTTTCTTT.